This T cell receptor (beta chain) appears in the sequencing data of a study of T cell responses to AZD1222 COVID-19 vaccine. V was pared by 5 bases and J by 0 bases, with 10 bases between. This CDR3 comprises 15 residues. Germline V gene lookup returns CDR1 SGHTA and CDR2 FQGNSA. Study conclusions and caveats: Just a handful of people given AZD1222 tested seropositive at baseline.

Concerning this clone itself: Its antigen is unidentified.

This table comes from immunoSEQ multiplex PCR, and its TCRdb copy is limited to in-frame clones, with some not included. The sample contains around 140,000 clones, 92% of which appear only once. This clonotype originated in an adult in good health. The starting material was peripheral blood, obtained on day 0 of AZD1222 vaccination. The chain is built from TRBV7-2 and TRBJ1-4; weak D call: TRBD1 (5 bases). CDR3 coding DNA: TGTGCCAGCAGCCCGAGACAGTCAACTAATGAAAAACTGTTTTTT. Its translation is CASSPRQSTNEKLFF.